This T cell receptor beta chain was obtained from a study of CXCR3-negative and CXCR3-positive naive CD8 T cells. Regarding the study as a whole: Naive cells with CXCR3 showed TRB CDR3s that were more hydrophobic than those in CXCR3-negative naive cells.

Concerning this clonotype itself: Its target is not known.

The study made its TRB cDNA libraries by 5' RACE, adding UMI labels. With the 5' RACE reads reprocessed, TCRdb shows one record per CDR3 protein and no DNA. The sample shows roughly 120,000 distinct CDR3 sequences, and 0.5% to 0.6% sits with its ten largest clones. CDR1 and CDR2 from the germline V gene are SGHRS and YFSETQ. The CDR3 loop spans 18 amino acids. The chain employs TRBV5-1 and TRBJ2-7; lacking DNA, the TRBD2 call made by TCRdb goes unchecked. The sequenced sample consisted of naive CXCR3+ CD8+ T cells from blood. Subset noted: CD45RO-CCR7+CD27+CD95- naive CD8+ T cells expressing CXCR3 (TNR3+). This TCR derives from a human donor in good health. Some clones in this sample may be carry-over from other donors' samples. The CDR3 spells CASSSGTSGSFGNYEQYF.